The 6 T cell receptor beta chains in this list originate from one sample, sequenced in a study of OX40 agonist ivuxolimab in advanced cancers. Generated by immunoSEQ multiplex PCR, the TCRdb table keeps only in-frame clones and is missing some. The sample lists fewer than 45,000 clones; 74% were seen once. This specimen consisted of CD4+ or CD8+ T cells sorted from blood, obtained in a trial of the OX40 agonist ivuxolimab. Receptors were obtained from an adult with an advanced solid tumor such as melanoma, head and neck, liver or kidney cancer.

This clone was recorded only once. V gene TRBV6-1 combines with J gene TRBJ1-5; no clear D gene. This CDR3 region has 16 residues. The V and J ends lost 1 base and 5 bases respectively, with 15 bases between them. Germline V gives CDR1 MNHNS, CDR2 SASEGT. The DNA for the CDR3 is TGTGCCAGCAGTGAAGGTCGGGGAGGGAATTATCAGCCCCAGCATTTT. The encoded protein is CASSEGRGGNYQPQHF.

The chain carries TRBV11-2 and TRBJ2-1; 15 bases agree with TRBD2. CDR1 and CDR2 (germline): SGHAT, FQNNGV. This CDR3 is 19 amino acids long. V shed 5 bases and J 3 bases; nucleotides not matched to a gene: 11. CDR3 region: CASSQDRRTSGGVYNEQFF. Here the CDR3 DNA reads TGTGCCAGCAGCCAAGACAGGAGGACTAGCGGGGGGGTCTACAATGAGCAGTTCTTC. Based on the CDR3 plus reference TRBV11-2 and TRBJ2-1, the full variable domain is EAGVAQSPRYKIIEKRQSVAFWCNPISGHATLYWYQQILGQGPKLLIQFQNNGVVDDSQLPKDRFSAERLKGVDSTLKIQPAKLEDSAVYLCASSQDRRTSGGVYNEQFFGPGTRLTVL.

The chain is built from TRBV10-2 and TRBJ1-2; the D is unclear. Germline CDR1 WSHSY, CDR2 SAAADI. V lost 3 bases and J 6 bases, leaving 11 bases between the germline ends. The CDR3 is 13 amino acids. The CDR3 region is CASSEVIKDGYTF. CDR3 nucleotide sequence: TGCGCCAGCAGTGAAGTGATAAAAGATGGCTACACCTTC.

This rearrangement joins TRBV5-6 to TRBJ2-1, with a weak D call TRBD1 (5 bases). V was shortened by 3 bases and J by 6 bases, with 16 bases between the two germline ends. The CDR3 runs to 15 residues. Germline lookup yields CDR1 SGHDT and CDR2 YYEEEE. The CDR3 protein is CASSSLDRQSNEQFF. The CDR3 DNA sequence: TGTGCCAGCAGCTCCCTTGATAGACAGAGCAATGAGCAGTTCTTC. Using reference TRBV5-6 and TRBJ2-1 for the parts outside the CDR3, the full variable domain is DAGVTQSPTHLIKTRGQQVTLRCSPKSGHDTVSWYQQALGQGPQFIFQYYEEEERQRGNFPDRFSGHQFPNYSSELNVNALLLGDSALYLCASSSLDRQSNEQFFGPGTRLTVL.

The CDR3 loop is CASTSLGTGAGGYTF. CDR3 DNA sequence: TGTGCCAGCACTTCTTTGGGGACAGGGGCGGGTGGCTACACCTTC. The chain combines TRBV28 with TRBJ1-2; 10 nucleotides agree with TRBD1. The germline CDR1 and CDR2 sequences are MDHEN and SYDVKM. The CDR3 is 15 residues long. The junction had 12 bases not matched to a gene; V was cut back by 7 bases and J by 7 bases.

The rearrangement links TRBV7-2 to TRBJ1-2; D gene unclear. The CDR3 runs 13 residues. Trimming took off 2 bases at V and 7 bases at J, with 11 bases between the two ends. CDR1 SGHTA and CDR2 FQGNSA come from the germline V gene. CDR3: CASSLPGVVGYTF. The CDR3 coding sequence is TGTGCCAGCAGCTTACCGGGTGTAGTTGGCTACACCTTC. Variable domain in full (rest from reference TRBV7-2 and TRBJ1-2): GAGVSQSPSNKVTEKGKDVELRCDPISGHTALYWYRQSLGQGLEFLIYFQGNSAPDKSGLPSDRFSAERTGGSVSTLTIQRTQQEDSAVYLCASSLPGVVGYTFGSGTRLTVV.